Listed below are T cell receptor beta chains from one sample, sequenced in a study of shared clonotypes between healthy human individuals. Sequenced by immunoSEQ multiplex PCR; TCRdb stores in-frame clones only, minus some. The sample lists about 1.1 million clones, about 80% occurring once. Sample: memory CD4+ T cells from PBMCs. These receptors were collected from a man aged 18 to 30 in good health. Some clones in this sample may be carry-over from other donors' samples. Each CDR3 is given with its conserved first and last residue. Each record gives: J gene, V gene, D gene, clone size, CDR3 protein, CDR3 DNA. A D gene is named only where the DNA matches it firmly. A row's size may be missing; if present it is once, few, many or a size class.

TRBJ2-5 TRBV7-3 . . CASSLANWDGTQYF TGTGCCAGCAGCTTAGCCAACTGGGATGGGACCCAGTACTTC
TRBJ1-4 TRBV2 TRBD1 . CASSIQGGSEKLFF TGTGCCAGCAGTATTCAGGGGGGTAGTGAAAAACTGTTTTTT
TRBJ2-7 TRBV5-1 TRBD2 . CASSLASGPGEQYF TGCGCCAGCAGCTTGGCTAGCGGACCTGGGGAGCAGTACTTC
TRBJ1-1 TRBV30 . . CAWSDVTEAFF TGTGCCTGGAGTGATGTAACTGAAGCTTTCTTT
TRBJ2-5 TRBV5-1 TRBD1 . CASNRQGVQETQYF TGCGCCAGCAACCGACAGGGGGTTCAAGAGACCCAGTACTTC
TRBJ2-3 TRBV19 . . CASSPRGSGADTQYF TGTGCCAGTAGCCCACGGGGATCGGGGGCAGATACGCAGTATTTT
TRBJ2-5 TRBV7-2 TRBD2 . CASSLGIGTSWWETQYF TGTGCCAGCAGCTTAGGGATCGGGACTAGCTGGTGGGAGACCCAGTACTTC
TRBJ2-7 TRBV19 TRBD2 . CASSLKPLAGGPSEQYF TGTGCCAGTAGCCTTAAACCTCTAGCGGGAGGGCCCTCCGAGCAGTACTTC
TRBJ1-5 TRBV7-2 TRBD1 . CASSIKGAQQPQHF TGTGCCAGCAGCATAAAGGGGGCGCAGCAGCCCCAGCATTTT
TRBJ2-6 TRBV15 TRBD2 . CATSRGIAGAVRGANVLTF TGTGCCACCAGCAGAGGTATAGCGGGAGCAGTTAGGGGGGCCAACGTCCTGACTTTC
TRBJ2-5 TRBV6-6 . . CASSSGQQETQYF TGTGCCAGCTCCTCGGGCCAACAAGAGACCCAGTACTTC
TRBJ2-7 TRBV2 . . CASKQRVAYEQYF TGTGCCAGCAAACAGCGGGTAGCCTACGAGCAGTACTTC
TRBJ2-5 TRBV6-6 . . CASSFRRQETQYF TGTGCCAGCAGTTTTAGGCGGCAAGAGACCCAGTACTTC
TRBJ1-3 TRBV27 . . CASRTGVAGNTIYF TGTGCCAGCAGGACCGGTGTAGCAGGAAACACCATATATTTT
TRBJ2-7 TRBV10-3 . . CAISEVSPGYEQYF TGTGCCATCAGTGAGGTCTCCCCGGGCTACGAGCAGTACTTC
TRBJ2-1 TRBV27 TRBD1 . CASSTRTGSSYNEQFF TGTGCCAGCAGTACCCGGACAGGGTCCTCCTACAATGAGCAGTTCTTC
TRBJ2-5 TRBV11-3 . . CASSLGAGFQETQYF TGTGCCAGCAGCTTAGGGGCAGGATTCCAAGAGACCCAGTACTTC
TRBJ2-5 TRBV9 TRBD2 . CASSRRDYQETQYF TGTGCCAGCAGCCGCCGGGACTATCAAGAGACCCAGTACTTC
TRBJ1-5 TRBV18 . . CASSPDRERPQHF TGTGCCAGCTCACCGGACAGAGAAAGGCCCCAGCATTTT
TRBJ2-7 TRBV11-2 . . CASSLPRLTGFEQYF TGTGCCAGCAGCCTACCCCGCCTAACCGGGTTCGAGCAGTACTTC
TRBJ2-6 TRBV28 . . CASSYTGSGANVLTF TGTGCCAGCAGTTATACGGGCTCTGGGGCCAACGTCCTGACTTTC
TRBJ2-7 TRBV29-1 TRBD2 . CSVSGLAGGYEQYF TGCAGCGTCTCGGGACTAGCGGGAGGGTACGAGCAGTACTTC
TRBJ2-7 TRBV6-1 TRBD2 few CASSEVLAGGPYEQYF TGTGCCAGCAGTGAAGTCCTAGCGGGAGGGCCCTACGAGCAGTACTTC
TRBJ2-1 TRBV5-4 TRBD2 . CASSSPRSGSLDEQFF TGTGCCAGCAGCTCTCCGAGGAGCGGGAGTCTCGATGAGCAGTTCTTC
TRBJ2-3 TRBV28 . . CASSLMGADTQYF TGTGCCAGCAGTTTAATGGGGGCAGATACGCAGTATTTT
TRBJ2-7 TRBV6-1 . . CASSVHGDNYEQYF TGTGCCAGCAGTGTCCACGGCGACAACTACGAGCAGTACTTC
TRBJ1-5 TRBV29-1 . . CSVAGDSNQPQHF TGCAGCGTTGCAGGGGATAGCAATCAGCCCCAGCATTTT
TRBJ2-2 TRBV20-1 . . CSARGAGELFF TGCAGTGCTAGAGGGGCCGGGGAGCTGTTTTTT
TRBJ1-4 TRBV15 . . CATSRGEGGFGEKLFF TGTGCCACCAGCAGAGGGGAAGGAGGGTTTGGGGAAAAACTGTTTTTT
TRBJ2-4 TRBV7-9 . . CASSPLALHNIQYF TGTGCCAGCAGCCCCCTAGCGCTGCACAACATTCAGTACTTC